The text below deals with one T cell receptor (beta chain). CDR1 and CDR2 (germline): LGHNT, FRNRAP. CDR3 length equals 15 residues. Trimming took off 2 bases at V and 1 base at J, with 11 bases between the two ends. The data were obtained in a study of T cells in localized non-small cell lung cancer. Sequenced by immunoSEQ multiplex PCR; TCRdb stores in-frame clones only, minus some. The sample shows 30,000 to 40,000 clones, about 90% of them seen only once. The source was peripheral blood, collected before any cancer treatment. The chain combines TRBV12-5 with TRBJ2-5; D is unclear. The source is a man aged 40 to 70 with stage I lung adenocarcinoma. Here the CDR3 reads CASGLPTELQETQYF. The CDR3 nucleotides read TGTGCTAGTGGTTTGCCAACAGAGCTCCAAGAGACCCAGTACTTC.